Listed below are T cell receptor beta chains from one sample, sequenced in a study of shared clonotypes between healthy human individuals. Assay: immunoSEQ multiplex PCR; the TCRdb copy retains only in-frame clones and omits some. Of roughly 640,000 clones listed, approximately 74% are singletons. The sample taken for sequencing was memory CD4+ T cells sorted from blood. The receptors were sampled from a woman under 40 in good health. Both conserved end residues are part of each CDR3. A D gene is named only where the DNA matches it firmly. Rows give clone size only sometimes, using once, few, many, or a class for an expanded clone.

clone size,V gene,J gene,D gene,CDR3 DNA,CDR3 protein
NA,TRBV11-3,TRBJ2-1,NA,TGTGCCAGCAGCTTTTCAAACGGGAATGAGCAGTTCTTC,CASSFSNGNEQFF
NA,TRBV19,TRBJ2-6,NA,TGTGCCAGTAGTGCTCAGGGGTCCCCCTCTGGGGCCAACGTCCTGACTTTC,CASSAQGSPSGANVLTF
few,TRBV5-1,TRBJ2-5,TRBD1,TGCGCCAGCAGCTTGGGGGCGGACAGGGAAGAGACCCAGTACTTC,CASSLGADREETQYF
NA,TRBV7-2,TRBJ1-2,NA,TGTGCCAGCAGCTTGCAAGTTGACAACTATGGCTACACCTTC,CASSLQVDNYGYTF
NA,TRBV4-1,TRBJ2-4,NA,TGCGCCAGCAGCCAAGACTTAACACAGCAACGCATTCAGTACTTC,CASSQDLTQQRIQYF
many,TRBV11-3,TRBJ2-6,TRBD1,TGTGCCAGCAGCCCAGGGACAGACCCCTCTGGGGCCAACGTCCTGACTTTC,CASSPGTDPSGANVLTF
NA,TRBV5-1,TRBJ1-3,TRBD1,TGCGCCAGCAGTCCCGGGACAGAGGCCAACACCATATATTTT,CASSPGTEANTIYF
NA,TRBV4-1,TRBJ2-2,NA,TGCGCCAGCAGCCGAAATGGGCAAGGTTCCGGGGAGCTGTTTTTT,CASSRNGQGSGELFF
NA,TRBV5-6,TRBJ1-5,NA,TGTGCCAGCAGCTTACTTCGGTTTAGCAATCAGCCCCAGCATTTT,CASSLLRFSNQPQHF
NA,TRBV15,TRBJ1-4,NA,TGTGCCACCACACGACGGGCAACTAATGAAAAACTGTTTTTT,CATTRRATNEKLFF
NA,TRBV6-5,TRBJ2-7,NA,TGTGCCAGCAGTTCTTTAAACAGAGAATACGAGCAGTACTTC,CASSSLNREYEQYF
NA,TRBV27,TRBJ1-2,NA,TGTGCCAGCAGTCCAATGGCGGACAGTCACTATGGCTACACCTTC,CASSPMADSHYGYTF
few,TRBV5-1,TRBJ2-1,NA,TGCGCCAGCAGCGTGGACTCCAGCTCCTACAATGAGCAGTTCTTC,CASSVDSSSYNEQFF
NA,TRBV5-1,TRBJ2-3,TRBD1,TGCGCCAGCAGCCACGGACAGGGCACAGATACGCAGTATTTT,CASSHGQGTDTQYF
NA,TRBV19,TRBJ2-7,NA,TGTGCCAGTAGTGCCCCTGAGGGCGTCTCCTACGAGCAGTACTTC,CASSAPEGVSYEQYF
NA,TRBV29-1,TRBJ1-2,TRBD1,TGCAGCGTTCGACAGGGGGACTATGGCTACACCTTC,CSVRQGDYGYTF
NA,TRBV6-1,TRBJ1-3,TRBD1,TGTGCCAGCAGTGAATGGGACAGGGTGGGGAACACCATATATTTT,CASSEWDRVGNTIYF
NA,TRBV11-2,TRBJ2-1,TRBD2,TGTGCCAGCAGCTTAGGTGTTAGCGGGAGTTTAAATGAGCAGTTCTTC,CASSLGVSGSLNEQFF
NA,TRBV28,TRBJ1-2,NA,TGTGCCAGCAGTCTTATGGCTATCCAGGGTATTTGGGGCTACACCTTC,CASSLMAIQGIWGYTF
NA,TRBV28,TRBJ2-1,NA,TGTGCCAGCAGTACCCCCTCAGGGGCATACAATGAGCAGTTCTTC,CASSTPSGAYNEQFF
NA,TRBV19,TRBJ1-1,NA,TGTGCCAGTAGTATAAGGACACCGAACACTGAAGCTTTCTTT,CASSIRTPNTEAFF
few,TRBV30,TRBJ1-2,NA,TGTGCCTGGAGTGTAGTAGCGAGTTATGGCTACACCTTC,CAWSVVASYGYTF
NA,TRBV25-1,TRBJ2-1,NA,TGTGCCAGCAGTGACATTAGCGGAGCCACCTACAATGAGCAGTTCTTC,CASSDISGATYNEQFF
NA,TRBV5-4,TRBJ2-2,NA,TGTGCCAGCAGCTTGGGGCCGGCGAGCACCGGGGAGCTGTTTTTT,CASSLGPASTGELFF
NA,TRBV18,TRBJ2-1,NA,TGTGCCAGCTCACCGGCCCCGCAGGGTGAGCAGTTCTTC,CASSPAPQGEQFF
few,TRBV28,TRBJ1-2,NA,TGTGCCAGCAGCCCCCCCGGCCCGACCAGGGGCTACACCTTC,CASSPPGPTRGYTF
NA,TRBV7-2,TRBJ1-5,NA,TGTGCCAGCAGCTTATTAGGAATCGGTGGCAATCAGCCCCAGCATTTT,CASSLLGIGGNQPQHF
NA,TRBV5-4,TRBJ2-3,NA,TGTGCCAGCAGCTGGACTGACACAGATACGCAGTATTTT,CASSWTDTDTQYF
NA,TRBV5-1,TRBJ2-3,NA,TGCGCCAGCGGGAAGCTTAGCGGAGGCACAGATACGCAGTATTTT,CASGKLSGGTDTQYF
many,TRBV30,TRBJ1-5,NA,TGTGCCTGGTCCTCACGTAGCAATCAGCCCCAGCATTTT,CAWSSRSNQPQHF
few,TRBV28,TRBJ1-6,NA,TGTGCCAGCACCGCCGGGACTTACCATTCACCCCTCCACTTT,CASTAGTYHSPLHF
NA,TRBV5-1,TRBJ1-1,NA,TGCGCCAGCAGCTTGGATATGTTAGGGCTGAACACTGAAGCTTTCTTT,CASSLDMLGLNTEAFF
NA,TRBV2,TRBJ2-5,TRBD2,TGTGCCAGCAGTGGTATAGCGGGAGGACAAGAGACCCAGTACTTC,CASSGIAGGQETQYF
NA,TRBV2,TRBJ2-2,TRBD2,TGTGCCAGCAGTATCCTGACTAGCCTGAACACCGGGGAGCTGTTTTTT,CASSILTSLNTGELFF
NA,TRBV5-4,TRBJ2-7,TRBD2,TGTGCCAGCAGCTTGGTTAGCGGGAGCGGGGAGCAGTACTTC,CASSLVSGSGEQYF
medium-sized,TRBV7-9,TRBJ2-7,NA,TGTGCCAGCAGCTTAGGTCCCGTCAACGAGCAGTACTTC,CASSLGPVNEQYF
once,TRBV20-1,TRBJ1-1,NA,TGCAGTGCTAGAGTGTCCGTTGAAGCTTTCTTT,CSARVSVEAFF
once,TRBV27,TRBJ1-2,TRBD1,TGTGCCAGCAGTGCACGACCAGGGAGGGGGCCGACTGGCTATGGCTACACCTTC,CASSARPGRGPTGYGYTF
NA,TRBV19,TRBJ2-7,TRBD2,TGTGCCAGTAGTACCCTAGCGGGAGGCGGCTACGAGCAGTACTTC,CASSTLAGGGYEQYF
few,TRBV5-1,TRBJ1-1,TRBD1,TGCGCCAGCTCCCCCGGGACAGAGAGCACTGAAGCTTTCTTT,CASSPGTESTEAFF
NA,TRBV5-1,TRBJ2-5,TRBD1,TGCGCCAGCAGCTATGGACAGGGGCAAGAGACCCAGTACTTC,CASSYGQGQETQYF
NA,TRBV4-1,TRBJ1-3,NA,TGCGCCAGCAGCCAAGTGGACCTTAAGGGAAACACCATATATTTT,CASSQVDLKGNTIYF
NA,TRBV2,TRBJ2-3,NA,TGTGCCAGCAGTGGACAGGGCACAGATACGCAGTATTTT,CASSGQGTDTQYF
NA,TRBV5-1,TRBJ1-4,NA,TGCGCCAGCAGCTTACAGGGTGAAGGAGAACTGTTTTTT,CASSLQGEGELFF
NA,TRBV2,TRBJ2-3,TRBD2,TGTGCCAGCTGGGATAACAGGTGGAACTGGACTAGCGGGACAGATACGCAGTATTTT,CASWDNRWNWTSGTDTQYF